The rows below give T cell receptor beta chains drawn from one sample of a study of blood T cells in healthy people across ages. TCRdb ran MiXCR on the 5' RACE reads and lists one entry per CDR3 protein. Of about 900,000 distinct CDR3 sequences listed, roughly 50% are singletons. Sequenced input: blood. These receptor sequences come from a man aged 25 to 40 in good health. Both conserved end residues are part of each CDR3. D genes are given only for firm matches. Part of the rows lack a size; the others show once, few, many or a class for expanded clones.

TRBD1 | 15 | - | TRBJ1-6 | TRBV5-1 | CASSLAGTVNSPLHF | TGCGCCAGCAGCTTGGCCGGGACAGTTAATTCACCCCTCCACTTT
- | 13 | - | TRBJ1-2 | TRBV11-1 | CASSPAYNYGYTF | TGTGCCAGCAGTCCGGCCTATAACTATGGCTACACCTTC
TRBD1 | 16 | few | TRBJ2-1 | TRBV28 | CASSPLRDRGRGEQFF | TGTGCCAGCAGTCCCCTCCGGGACAGGGGGCGAGGTGAGCAGTTCTTC
- | 15 | few | TRBJ2-3 | TRBV29-1 | CSVEDVITSTDTQYF | TGCAGCGTTGAAGATGTCATAACTAGCACAGATACGCAGTATTTT
- | 13 | - | TRBJ1-5 | TRBV9 | CASSGLIGEPQHF | TGTGCCAGCAGCGGGCTCATCGGGGAGCCCCAGCATTTT
TRBD1 | 14 | few | TRBJ2-3 | TRBV12-3/TRBV12-4 | CASSWTGATDTQYF | TGTGCCAGCAGTTGGACAGGTGCCACAGATACGCAGTATTTT
TRBD2 | 18 | once | TRBJ2-7 | TRBV4-2 | CASSQDSLGGEGFYEQYF | TGTGCCAGCAGCCAAGATTCCTTAGGCGGGGAGGGGTTCTACGAGCAGTACTTC
- | 14 | - | TRBJ2-7 | TRBV28 | CASSPGGTTYEQYF | TGTGCCAGCAGTCCAGGGGGGACAACCTACGAGCAGTACTTC
- | 15 | few | TRBJ2-6 | TRBV12-3/TRBV12-4 | CASRDPLSGANVLTF | TGTGCCAGCCGGGACCCCCTCTCTGGGGCCAACGTCCTGACTTTC
- | 16 | - | TRBJ2-6 | TRBV4-1 | CASSQESRSGADVLTF | TGCGCCAGCAGCCAAGAAAGTCGATCTGGGGCCGACGTCCTGACTTTC
TRBD1 | 15 | - | TRBJ1-6 | TRBV12-3/TRBV12-4 | CVSSRQGSYNSPLHF | TGTGTCAGCAGCCGACAGGGGTCCTATAATTCACCCCTCCACTTT
- | 14 | once | TRBJ1-5 | TRBV20-1 | CSAIGEGGNQPQHF | TGCAGTGCTATAGGTGAAGGGGGTAATCAGCCCCAGCATTTT
- | 15 | - | TRBJ2-1 | TRBV7-2 | CASSLSPEIYNEQFF | TGTGCCAGCAGCTTAAGCCCTGAAATCTACAATGAGCAGTTCTTC
- | 15 | few | TRBJ1-6 | TRBV6-5 | CASSPTGLSNSPLHF | TGTGCCAGCAGTCCTACAGGGTTAAGTAATTCACCCCTCCACTTT
- | 15 | many | TRBJ2-7 | TRBV25-1 | CASSEYFGGSYEQYF | TGTGCCAGCAGTGAATATTTCGGGGGCTCCTACGAGCAGTACTTC
- | 12 | few | TRBJ2-3 | TRBV20-1 | CSARASTDTQYF | TGCAGTGCCCGGGCTAGCACAGATACGCAGTATTTT
TRBD2 | 15 | - | TRBJ2-3 | TRBV7-9 | CASSFLAGLTDTQYF | TGTGCCAGCAGCTTCCTAGCGGGGTTGACAGATACGCAGTATTTT
- | 14 | - | TRBJ2-1 | TRBV24-1 | CATGEGGSYNEQFF | TGTGCCACCGGGGAGGGGGGGTCCTACAATGAGCAGTTCTTC
- | 19 | few | TRBJ2-7 | TRBV5-1 | CASSLSRDRIAKDSYEQYF | TGCGCCAGCAGCTTGAGTCGGGACCGAATCGCCAAAGACTCCTACGAGCAGTACTTC
- | 15 | few | TRBJ2-3 | TRBV7-3 | CASSWERGLTDTQYF | TGTGCCAGCAGTTGGGAAAGGGGGTTAACAGATACGCAGTATTTT
- | 13 | - | TRBJ2-7 | TRBV10-3 | CAITRDPGYEQYF | TGTGCCATCACCCGGGACCCAGGGTACGAGCAGTACTTC
- | 15 | - | TRBJ2-3 | TRBV15 | CATSRDVRVADTQYF | TGTGCCACCAGCAGAGATGTCAGGGTAGCCGATACGCAGTATTTT
TRBD1 | 14 | few | TRBJ2-7 | TRBV20-1 | CSASHVRDSYEQYF | TGCAGTGCTTCTCATGTCCGGGACAGCTACGAGCAGTACTTC
- | 13 | - | TRBJ2-3 | TRBV10-3 | CAVQGGSTDTQYF | TGTGCCGTACAGGGAGGGTCCACAGATACGCAGTATTTT
- | 12 | - | TRBJ1-2 | TRBV28 | CATDFPNYGYTF | TGTGCTACCGATTTCCCTAACTATGGCTACACCTTC
- | 13 | once | TRBJ1-6 | TRBV12-3/TRBV12-4 | CASSLGDWSPLHF | TGTGCCAGCAGTTTGGGGGATTGGTCACCCCTCCACTTT
TRBD2 | 18 | - | TRBJ2-7 | TRBV7-9 | CASSLVTPLADHSYEQYF | TGTGCCAGCAGCTTAGTAACCCCCCTAGCGGATCACTCCTACGAGCAGTACTTC
- | 14 | - | TRBJ2-7 | TRBV20-1 | CSARVYLAIYEQYF | TGCAGTGCTAGAGTTTACCTAGCTATCTACGAGCAGTACTTC
- | 14 | - | TRBJ2-7 | TRBV28 | CASSHGQNTYEQYF | TGTGCCAGCAGCCATGGACAAAATACCTACGAGCAGTACTTC
TRBD1 | 17 | few | TRBJ2-6 | TRBV2 | CASTRNPQGPGANVLTF | TGTGCCAGCACGAGAAATCCACAGGGGCCTGGGGCCAACGTCCTGACTTTC
- | 13 | few | TRBJ2-3 | TRBV29-1 | CSAAREPTDTQYF | TGCAGCGCAGCCCGGGAGCCCACAGATACGCAGTATTTT
- | 15 | - | TRBJ1-5 | TRBV27 | CASSLSMASNQPQHF | TGTGCCAGCAGTTTATCGATGGCGAGCAATCAGCCCCAGCATTTT
- | 13 | few | TRBJ1-4 | TRBV10-3 | CATRPRLGEKLFF | TGTGCCACCCGTCCCAGGCTGGGGGAAAAACTGTTTTTT
TRBD2 | 16 | - | TRBJ2-1 | TRBV5-6 | CASSPGGGYSYNEQFF | TGTGCCAGCAGTCCCGGGGGGGGCTACTCCTACAATGAGCAGTTCTTC
- | 14 | - | TRBJ1-2 | TRBV28 | CASNLYGERNGYTF | TGTGCCAGCAACCTTTACGGGGAGAGGAATGGCTACACCTTC
- | 14 | - | TRBJ2-3 | TRBV4-1 | CASRGGHSTDTQYF | TGCGCCAGCAGGGGGGGTCACAGCACAGATACGCAGTATTTT
TRBD1 | 15 | few | TRBJ2-4 | TRBV28 | CASSDRDRGKNIQYF | TGTGCCAGCAGTGACCGGGACAGGGGCAAAAACATTCAGTACTTC
TRBD1 | 15 | - | TRBJ2-7 | TRBV7-9 | CASSLVVDRGNEQYF | TGTGCCAGCAGCTTAGTTGTAGACAGGGGTAACGAGCAGTACTTC
TRBD1 | 13 | - | TRBJ2-7 | TRBV29-1 | CSVVRTGGYEQYF | TGCAGCGTTGTGAGGACAGGGGGCTACGAGCAGTACTTC
- | 15 | - | TRBJ2-3 | TRBV7-2 | CASSLTGTKTGTQYF | TGTGCCAGCAGCTTAACAGGGACAAAAACAGGTACGCAGTATTTT
TRBD1 | 23 | - | TRBJ2-1 | TRBV5-1 | CASSFPLRQGTGRTNSPTNEQFF | TGCGCCAGCAGCTTTCCCCTAAGACAGGGGACCGGCCGTACAAACTCCCCCACCAATGAGCAGTTCTTC